This record concerns one T cell receptor beta chain sequence. Its antigen is not known. The CDR3 loop spans 17 amino acids. V lost 3 bases and J lost 1; bases outside the gene matches: 2. Germline CDR1 LNHDA, CDR2 SQIVND (reference sequence). These data are taken from a study of beta chain features in type 1 diabetes. Markers CD45RO/CCR7/CD25/CD127/CD95/CD27 served to sort CD4+ naive, central memory, regulatory and stem cell-like memory cells. Whole-study results and caveats: More deletions and fewer insertions at VDJ junctions were found in patients with type 1 diabetes. PCR could preferentially amplify shorter templates, alike in patients and controls.

The whole isolated RNA underwent reverse transcription, so sequencing captured expressed TCRB transcripts. Samples of naive, central memory and regulatory T cells yielded a mean of around 3.8 million reads. Clones were read by immunoSEQ multiplex PCR, and TCRdb kept only the in-frame ones, dropping some. The sample holds about 320,000 clones; 12% to 15% are singletons and the top ten take about 6.7%. Material: central memory CD4+ T cells from blood. The source of this sequence is a man in his thirties or forties in good health. This chain uses TRBV19 with TRBJ2-6, with TRBD1 identical over 11 bases. The CDR3 sequence is CASSIGQGASGANVLTF. CDR3 DNA sequence: TGTGCCAGTAGTATTGGACAGGGGGCTTCTGGGGCCAACGTCCTGACTTTC.